Listed below are T cell receptor beta chains from one sample, sequenced in a study of T cell repertoires in ileal Crohn's disease. Here immunoSEQ multiplex PCR was the method, and the copy in TCRdb shows in-frame clones only, minus some. Of about 62,000 clones listed, about 89% are singletons. What was sequenced was ileal tissue. Receptor source: an adult with Crohn's disease. CDR3s include the opening cysteine and the closing phenylalanine or tryptophan. D genes are given only for firm matches. Not all rows give a size; the values are once, few, many and, for expanded clones, a class.

clone_size,j_call,v_call,d_call,cdr3_aa,cdr3_nt
-,TRBJ1-2,TRBV27,-,CASSFGLFNYGYTF,TGTGCCAGCAGTTTTGGGCTTTTTAACTATGGCTACACCTTC
-,TRBJ2-5,TRBV13,-,CASSLEGQYQETQYF,TGTGCCAGCAGCCTCGAAGGACAGTACCAAGAGACCCAGTACTTC
-,TRBJ2-3,TRBV2,TRBD2,CASSEVAGVDTQYF,TGTGCCAGCAGTGAAGTAGCGGGAGTTGATACGCAGTATTTT
-,TRBJ1-1,TRBV4-3,TRBD1,CASSQGQGGTEAFF,TGCGCCAGCAGCCAAGGACAGGGAGGCACTGAAGCTTTCTTT
-,TRBJ2-6,TRBV29-1,-,CSVQQGANVLTF,TGCAGCGTACAACAGGGGGCCAACGTCCTGACTTTC
-,TRBJ1-3,TRBV15,TRBD1,CATSPDDRAFSGNTIYF,TGTGCCACCAGCCCTGACGACAGGGCCTTCTCTGGAAACACCATATATTTT
-,TRBJ1-5,TRBV11-2,-,CASSLTGNQPQHF,TGTGCCAGCAGCTTGACTGGCAATCAGCCCCAGCATTTT
-,TRBJ1-5,TRBV2,TRBD1,CASSGTGNQPQHF,TGTGCCAGCAGTGGGACAGGGAATCAGCCCCAGCATTTT
-,TRBJ2-7,TRBV27,TRBD2,CASMLAGGNPYEQYF,TGTGCCAGCATGCTAGCGGGAGGAAACCCCTACGAGCAGTACTTC
-,TRBJ2-5,TRBV18,-,CASSPPSQETQYF,TGTGCCAGCTCACCACCCAGCCAAGAGACCCAGTACTTC
-,TRBJ1-2,TRBV19,-,CASRELQGLAYGYTF,TGTGCCAGTAGGGAGCTACAGGGATTAGCCTATGGCTACACCTTC
-,TRBJ1-2,TRBV29-1,-,CSVVVANYGYTF,TGCAGCGTTGTTGTGGCAAACTATGGCTACACCTTC
-,TRBJ2-5,TRBV4-3,TRBD1,CASSPRQGKYQETQYF,TGCGCCAGCAGCCCGAGACAGGGGAAGTACCAAGAGACCCAGTACTTC
-,TRBJ1-6,TRBV4-1,TRBD1,CASSQRTGDSPLHF,TGCGCCAGCAGCCAGAGGACAGGGGATTCACCCCTCCACTTT
-,TRBJ2-1,TRBV2,-,CATKGGSYNEQFF,TGTGCCACCAAAGGGGGTTCCTACAATGAGCAGTTCTTC
-,TRBJ2-7,TRBV9,TRBD2,CASSVASGSLEQYF,TGTGCCAGCAGCGTAGCAAGCGGGAGTCTCGAGCAGTACTTC
-,TRBJ2-3,TRBV20-1,-,CSSFTDTQYF,TGCAGCAGTTTTACAGATACGCAGTATTTT
-,TRBJ1-1,TRBV30,-,CAWMGAPSKAFF,TGTGCCTGGATGGGGGCTCCATCGAAAGCTTTCTTT
-,TRBJ1-2,TRBV6-4,TRBD1,CASSFSRDSYGYTF,TGTGCCAGCTCCTTCTCCCGGGACAGCTATGGCTACACCTTC
-,TRBJ2-3,TRBV6-1,-,CASAPSTGSTDTQYF,TGTGCCAGCGCCCCCTCAACAGGGAGCACAGATACGCAGTATTTT
-,TRBJ1-2,TRBV11-1,-,CASSRTEVGDGYTF,TGTGCCAGCAGCCGCACCGAGGTTGGCGATGGCTACACCTTC
-,TRBJ1-2,TRBV21-1,-,CASSKALRGRGYTF,TGTGCCAGCAGCAAAGCGCTAAGGGGAAGAGGCTACACCTTC
-,TRBJ2-7,TRBV19,TRBD2,CASSDSGGSREQYF,TGTGCCAGTAGTGACTCGGGAGGTAGTCGCGAGCAGTACTTC
few,TRBJ1-1,TRBV5-4,-,CASSLVQGGTEAFF,TGTGCCAGCAGCTTGGTGCAGGGCGGCACTGAAGCTTTCTTT
-,TRBJ2-6,TRBV30,-,CAWSWGGQVFSGANVLTF,TGTGCCTGGAGTTGGGGGGGACAGGTTTTTTCTGGGGCCAACGTCCTGACTTTC
-,TRBJ1-1,TRBV19,-,CASSMGRQGNTEAFF,TGTGCCAGTAGTATGGGGCGCCAAGGGAACACTGAAGCTTTCTTT
-,TRBJ2-3,TRBV29-1,-,CSVGRGGREVKGTDTQYF,TGCAGCGTTGGAAGGGGGGGGCGCGAAGTGAAGGGCACAGATACGCAGTATTTT
-,TRBJ2-2,TRBV5-4,-,CASSLVGQNTGELFF,TGTGCCAGCAGCTTGGTGGGACAGAACACCGGGGAGCTGTTTTTT
-,TRBJ1-1,TRBV10-3,-,CAISEAGGGEAFF,TGTGCCATCAGTGAGGCGGGGGGCGGGGAAGCTTTCTTT
few,TRBJ2-7,TRBV27,TRBD2,CASSSPGTSGRYEQYF,TGTGCCAGCAGTTCCCCCGGGACTAGCGGGAGGTACGAGCAGTACTTC
-,TRBJ1-2,TRBV14,TRBD1,CASSPRQGSGYTF,TGTGCCAGCAGCCCAAGACAGGGAAGTGGCTACACCTTC
few,TRBJ1-3,TRBV7-9,-,CASSLMTSGNTIYF,TGTGCCAGCAGCTTGATGACAAGTGGAAACACCATATATTTT
-,TRBJ1-5,TRBV6-1,TRBD1,CASRGTGGTNQPQHF,TGTGCCAGCAGAGGGACAGGGGGGACTAATCAGCCCCAGCATTTT
once,TRBJ2-1,TRBV2,TRBD1,CASSNSPGQGAWVNEQFF,TGTGCCAGCAGTAACTCACCGGGACAGGGGGCTTGGGTCAATGAGCAGTTCTTC
-,TRBJ1-1,TRBV4-2,-,CASSQDRRAGAFF,TGTGCCAGCAGCCAAGATCGGAGAGCTGGGGCTTTCTTT
few,TRBJ1-1,TRBV30,TRBD1,CAWGATGGEAFF,TGTGCCTGGGGGGCAACAGGGGGCGAAGCTTTCTTT
-,TRBJ2-1,TRBV30,-,CAWKRRDSTYNEQFF,TGTGCCTGGAAAAGGCGGGACAGTACCTACAATGAGCAGTTCTTC
-,TRBJ1-5,TRBV6-5,-,CASSNGGGVQPQHF,TGTGCCAGCAGTAACGGGGGGGGAGTACAGCCCCAGCATTTT
medium-sized,TRBJ1-1,TRBV15,-,CATSPPGGSTEAFF,TGTGCCACCAGCCCCCCTGGGGGGTCGACTGAAGCTTTCTTT
-,TRBJ2-7,TRBV18,-,CASSLNRGGVSSYEQYF,TGTGCCAGCTCACTAAATCGGGGCGGGGTCAGCTCCTACGAGCAGTACTTC
-,TRBJ2-1,TRBV29-1,TRBD2,CSVEWRGASHEQFF,TGCAGCGTTGAATGGCGGGGGGCGTCCCATGAGCAGTTCTTC
-,TRBJ2-2,TRBV15,-,CATKRRRQTGELFF,TGTGCCACAAAACGTAGGCGGCAAACCGGGGAGCTGTTTTTT
-,TRBJ1-2,TRBV5-1,-,CASSLGGDYGYTF,TGCGCCAGCAGCTTAGGAGGAGACTATGGCTACACCTTC
-,TRBJ2-7,TRBV5-1,-,CASSLADKAYEQYF,TGCGCCAGCAGCTTGGCAGACAAAGCCTACGAGCAGTACTTC
-,TRBJ1-1,TRBV5-8,TRBD1,CASSLGQGSWDTEAFF,TGTGCCAGCAGCCTAGGACAGGGCTCATGGGACACTGAAGCTTTCTTT
-,TRBJ1-2,TRBV4-1,-,CASSQHGRGSGYGYTF,TGCGCCAGCAGCCAACACGGTCGGGGGAGTGGCTATGGCTACACCTTC
-,TRBJ1-4,TRBV4-1,TRBD1,CASSRRDRDEKLFF,TGCGCCAGCAGTCGCCGGGACAGGGACGAAAAACTGTTTTTT